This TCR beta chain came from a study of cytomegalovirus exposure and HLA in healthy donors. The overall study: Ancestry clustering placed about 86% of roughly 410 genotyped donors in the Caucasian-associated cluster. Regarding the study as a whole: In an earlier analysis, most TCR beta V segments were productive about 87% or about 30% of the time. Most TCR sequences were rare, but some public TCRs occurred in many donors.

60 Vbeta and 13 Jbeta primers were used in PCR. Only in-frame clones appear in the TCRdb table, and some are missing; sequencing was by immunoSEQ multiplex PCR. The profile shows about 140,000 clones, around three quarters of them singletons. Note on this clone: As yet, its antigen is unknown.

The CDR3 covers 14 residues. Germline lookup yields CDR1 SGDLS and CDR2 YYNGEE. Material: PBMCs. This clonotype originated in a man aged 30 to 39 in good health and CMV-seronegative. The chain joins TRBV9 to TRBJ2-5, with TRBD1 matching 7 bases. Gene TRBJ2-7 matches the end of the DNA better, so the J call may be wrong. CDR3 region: CASSPRGGTYEQYF. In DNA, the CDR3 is TGTGCCAGCAGCCCGAGAGGGGGCACTTACGAGCAGTACTTC.